The present entry profiles one T cell receptor (beta chain) with its context. The antigen is unknown. This record belongs to a study of shared clonotypes between healthy human individuals. Genomic DNA of every subset was divided equally among multiple immunoSEQ plates. Profiled with immunoSEQ multiplex PCR; TCRdb holds only in-frame clones, not every one. Of some 1,600,000 clones listed, around 98% are singletons. Trimming stripped 5 bases from V and 5 bases from J, with 9 bases between. The CDR3 runs 12 residues. Germline V gene sequence: CDR1 SEHNR, CDR2 FQNEAQ (reference sequence). From CD4+ cells came CD45RA+ naive and CD45RA-negative memory subsets. Overall study findings and caveats: Incomplete sequencing of sorted subsets was indicated by rarefaction despite large depth. Unshared clonotypes carried lower generation probabilities than those common to all four donors.

This chain uses TRBV7-9 with TRBJ2-5; D ambiguous. This receptor was obtained from a man aged 30 to 45 in good health. The source material was naive CD4+ T cells sorted from blood. Subset of the sample: CD45RA+ positively selected. The CDR3 loop reads CASSPTRETQYF. The CDR3, as DNA: TGTGCCAGCAGCCCAACGCGGGAGACCCAGTACTTC.